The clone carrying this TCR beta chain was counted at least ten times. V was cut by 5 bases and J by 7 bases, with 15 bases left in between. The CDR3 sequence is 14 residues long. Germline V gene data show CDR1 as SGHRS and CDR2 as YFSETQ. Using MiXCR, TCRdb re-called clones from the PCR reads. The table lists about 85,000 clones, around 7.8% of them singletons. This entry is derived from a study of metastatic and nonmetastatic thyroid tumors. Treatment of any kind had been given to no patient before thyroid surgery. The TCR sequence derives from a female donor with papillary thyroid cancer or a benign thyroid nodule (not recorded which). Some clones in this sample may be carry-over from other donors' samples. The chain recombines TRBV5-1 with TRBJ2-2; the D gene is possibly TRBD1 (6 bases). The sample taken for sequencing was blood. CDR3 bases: TGCGCCAGCAGAACAGAGGGGGAAGTCGGGGAGCTGTTTTTT. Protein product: CASRTEGEVGELFF.